Following are 3 T cell receptor beta chains from one sample sequenced in a study of identical twins. TCRdb fed the 5' RACE reads into MiXCR, producing one record per CDR3 protein. The table records about 240,000 distinct CDR3 sequences, more than 9.5% of them present only once. The data were also submitted as part of a second study, on yellow fever vaccine responses in identical twins.

The sequencing sample was made of memory (CD45RO+) T cells sorted from blood. The receptors were gathered from a young woman in good health.

This clonotype occurred once. The gene calls are TRBV7-8 and TRBJ2-1; 11 bases map to TRBD2. Unmatched junction bases numbered 2, after V lost 0 bases and J lost 7 bases. Germline V gene lookup returns CDR1 SGHVS and CDR2 FQNEAQ. The CDR3 covers 15 residues. The CDR3: CASSLALAGENEQFF. The CDR3 region has the DNA TGTGCCAGCAGCTTAGCACTAGCGGGAGAAAATGAGCAGTTCTTC.

This clonotype turned up a few times. The V and J genes are TRBV5-1 and TRBJ2-2; possible D gene TRBD1, 7 bases. From germline, CDR1 is SGHRS and CDR2 YFSETQ. Trimming took off 2 bases at V and 6 bases at J, with 17 bases between the two ends. The CDR3 contains 16 residues. The CDR3 protein is CASSLRTGGQSGELFF. The DNA for the CDR3 is TGCGCCAGCAGCTTAAGGACAGGAGGGCAGTCCGGGGAGCTGTTTTTT.

There are many counts of this clonotype. The J gene is TRBJ2-7, the V gene TRBV21-1; TRBD1 was called by the table and not checked on the DNA. TRBV21-1 is an annotated pseudogene. This CDR3 contains 14 residues. CDR3 amino acids: CASRYQGATRADYF. CDR3 nucleotides: TGTGCCAGCAGGTACCAGGGGGCGACTAGAGCCGACTACTTC.